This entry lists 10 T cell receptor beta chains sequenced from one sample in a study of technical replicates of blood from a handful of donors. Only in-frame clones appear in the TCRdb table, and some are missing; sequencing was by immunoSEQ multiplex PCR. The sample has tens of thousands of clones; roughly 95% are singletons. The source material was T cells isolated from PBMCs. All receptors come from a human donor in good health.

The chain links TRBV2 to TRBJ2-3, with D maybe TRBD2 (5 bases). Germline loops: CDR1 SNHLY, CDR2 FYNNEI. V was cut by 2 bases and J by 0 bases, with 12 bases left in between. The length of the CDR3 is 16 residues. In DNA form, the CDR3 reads TGTGCCAGCAGTGAAATAGGACTCTCTAGCACAGATACGCAGTATTTT. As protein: CASSEIGLSSTDTQYF.

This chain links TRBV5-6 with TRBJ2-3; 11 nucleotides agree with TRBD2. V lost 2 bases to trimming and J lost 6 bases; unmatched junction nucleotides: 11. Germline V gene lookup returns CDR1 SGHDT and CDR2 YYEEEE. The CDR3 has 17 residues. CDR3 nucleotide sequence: TGTGCCAGCAGCTTTTTAGTACTAGCGGGAGTCACGGATACGCAGTATTTT. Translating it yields CASSFLVLAGVTDTQYF.

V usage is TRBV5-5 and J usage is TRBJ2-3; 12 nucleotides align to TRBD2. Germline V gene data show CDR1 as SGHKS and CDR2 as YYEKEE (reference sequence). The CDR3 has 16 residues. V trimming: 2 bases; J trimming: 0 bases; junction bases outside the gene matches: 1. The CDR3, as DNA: TGTGCCAGCAGCTTAGGGACTAGCGGGAGCACAGATACGCAGTATTTT. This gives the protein CASSLGTSGSTDTQYF.

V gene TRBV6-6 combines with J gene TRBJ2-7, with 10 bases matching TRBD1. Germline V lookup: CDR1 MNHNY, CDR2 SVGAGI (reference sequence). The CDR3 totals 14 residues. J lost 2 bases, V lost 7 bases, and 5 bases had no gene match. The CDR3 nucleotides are TGTGCCAGCAAGGCCGGACAGGGGGCCTACGAGCAGTACTTC. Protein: CASKAGQGAYEQYF.

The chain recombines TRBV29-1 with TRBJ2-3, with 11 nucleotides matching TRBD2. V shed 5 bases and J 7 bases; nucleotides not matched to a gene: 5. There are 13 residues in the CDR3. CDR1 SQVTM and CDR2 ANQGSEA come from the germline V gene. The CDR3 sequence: CSVSGTSGNTQYF. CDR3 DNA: TGCAGCGTTTCCGGGACTAGCGGTAATACGCAGTATTTT.

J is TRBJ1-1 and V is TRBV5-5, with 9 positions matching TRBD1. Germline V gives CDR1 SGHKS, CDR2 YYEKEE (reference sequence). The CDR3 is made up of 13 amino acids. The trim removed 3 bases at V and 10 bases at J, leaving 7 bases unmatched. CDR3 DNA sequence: TGTGCCAGCAGCTGGAAAATGACAGGGGGAGCTTTCTTT. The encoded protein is CASSWKMTGGAFF.

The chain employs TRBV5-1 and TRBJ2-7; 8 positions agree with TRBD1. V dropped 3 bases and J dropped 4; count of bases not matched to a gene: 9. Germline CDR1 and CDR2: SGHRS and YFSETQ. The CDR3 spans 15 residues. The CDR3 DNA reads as TGCGCCAGCAGCTCCCCGGACAGGGTAGGGTACGAGCAGTACTTC. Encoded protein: CASSSPDRVGYEQYF.

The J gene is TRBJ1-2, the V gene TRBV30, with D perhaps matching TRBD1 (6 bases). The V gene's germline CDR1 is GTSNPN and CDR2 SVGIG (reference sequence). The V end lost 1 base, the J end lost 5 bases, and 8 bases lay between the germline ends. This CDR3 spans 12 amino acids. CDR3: CAWSEDRYGYTF. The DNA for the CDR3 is TGTGCCTGGAGTGAAGACAGGTATGGCTACACCTTC.

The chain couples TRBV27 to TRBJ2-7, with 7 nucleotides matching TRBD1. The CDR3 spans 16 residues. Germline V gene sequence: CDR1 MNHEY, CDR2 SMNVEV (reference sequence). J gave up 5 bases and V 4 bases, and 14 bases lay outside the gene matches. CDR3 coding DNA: TGTGCCAGCAGTTCCACCCTCAGGGGGTTGATGAACGAGCAGTACTTC. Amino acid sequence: CASSSTLRGLMNEQYF.

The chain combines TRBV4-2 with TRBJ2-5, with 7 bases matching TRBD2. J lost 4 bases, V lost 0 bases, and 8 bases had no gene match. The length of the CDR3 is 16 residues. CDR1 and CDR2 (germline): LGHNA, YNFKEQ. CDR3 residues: CASSQEVGGSGETQYF. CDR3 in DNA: TGTGCCAGCAGCCAAGAAGTTGGCGGGAGTGGAGAGACCCAGTACTTC.